These 16 T cell receptor beta chains were all obtained from the same sample, sequenced in a study of blood T cells in healthy people across ages. The authors ran a second PCR of about 6 to 11 cycles using a sample-barcoded 5' primer and a J-beta primer mix. One entry per CDR3 protein, called by TCRdb with MiXCR from the 5' RACE reads. The sample lists roughly 830,000 distinct CDR3 sequences; under 80% were seen once. Sequenced: blood. The receptor set was obtained from a man aged 25-45 years in good health.

This chain links TRBV18 with TRBJ1-5; D may be TRBD1 (6 bases). CDR3 size: 14 residues. In germline, CDR1 is KGHSH, CDR2 LQKENI. The V and J ends lost 5 bases and 3 bases respectively, with 11 bases between them. In nucleotides, the CDR3 is TGTGCCAGCTCAAAGGGGGGAAACAATCAGCCCCAGCATTTT. Translated: CASSKGGNNQPQHF.

The chain recombines TRBV7-2 with TRBJ1-1, with D hard to call. Germline V gene sequence: CDR1 SGHTA, CDR2 FQGNSA. Trimming took 7 bases from V and 0 from J, leaving 18 bases between them. The CDR3 is made up of 16 amino acids. CDR3 region: CASNSRTGRLNTEAFF. CDR3 nucleotide sequence: TGTGCCAGCAACTCACGGACGGGCCGATTGAACACTGAAGCTTTCTTT.

This clonotype appeared a single time. This rearrangement joins TRBV6-2 or TRBV6-3 to TRBJ1-4, with unresolved D. Germline assignment: CDR1 MNHEY and CDR2 SVGEGT. V lost 2 bases to trimming and J lost 5 bases, with 15 bases between them. This CDR3 is built from 16 residues. CDR3 coding DNA: TGTGCCAGCAGTTACGAAGAGGCAGGCCGAAATGAAAAACTGTTTTTT. It is translated as CASSYEEAGRNEKLFF.

The CDR3 DNA follows: TGTGCCAGCAGTTGGGCCACAGGCCTTATCTACGAGCAGTACTTC. It codes for CASSWATGLIYEQYF. This chain joins TRBV27 and TRBJ2-7, with D possibly being TRBD1 (5 bases). The CDR3 runs 15 residues. The V gene's germline CDR1 is MNHEY and CDR2 SMNVEV (reference sequence). Trimming took 4 bases from V and 3 from J, leaving 16 bases between them.

The gene calls are TRBV7-2 and TRBJ2-5; perhaps TRBD1 as D (5 bases). CDR3 size: 14 residues. Germline CDR1 and CDR2: SGHTA and FQGNSA. V was clipped by 2 bases and J by 2 bases, with 9 bases between them. The CDR3 loop reads CASSLITGQETQYF. The CDR3 DNA reads as TGTGCCAGCAGCTTAATAACAGGACAAGAGACCCAGTACTTC.

The chain carries TRBV5-1 and TRBJ2-3; TRBD1 might be the D (5 bases). V lost 0 bases to trimming and J lost 4 bases, with 9 bases between them. The CDR3 spans 14 residues. Germline V gene sequence: CDR1 SGHRS, CDR2 YFSETQ. DNA for the CDR3: TGCGCCAGCAGCTTGGAGGCAGGGCCAGATACGCAGTATTTT. Residues: CASSLEAGPDTQYF. Supplemented by reference TRBV5-1 and TRBJ2-3, the full variable domain reads KAGVTQTPRYLIKTRGQQVTLSCSPISGHRSVSWYQQTPGQGLQFLFEYFSETQRNKGNFPGRFSGRQFSNSRSEMNVSTLELGDSALYLCASSLEAGPDTQYFGPGTRLTVL.

The chain has TRBV12-3 or TRBV12-4 and TRBJ1-2; D unresolved. Trimming left V 1 base short and J 4 bases short, with 16 bases between. CDR3 size: 16 residues. The CDR3 DNA is TGTGCCAGCAGTTTAGTCCCGTATGGGGATATCTATGGCTACACCTTC. Its translation is CASSLVPYGDIYGYTF.

This clonotype was seen more than once but under ten times. The gene calls are TRBV12-3 or TRBV12-4 and TRBJ2-1, with D perhaps matching TRBD1 (6 bases). The germline V and J ends were trimmed by 0 bases and 10 bases, with 16 bases remaining between them. This CDR3 contains 15 residues. Written as DNA, the CDR3 is TGTGCCAGCAGTTTAGCGGGGGCCGCCCGTAGGGAGCAGTTCTTC. It specifies CASSLAGAARREQFF.

V is TRBV5-5 and J is TRBJ1-1, with unresolved D. The V end lost 0 bases, the J end lost 7 bases, and 4 bases lay between the germline ends. The CDR3 is made up of 11 amino acids. Germline CDR1 and CDR2: SGHKS and YYEKEE (reference sequence). In DNA, the CDR3 is TGTGCCAGCAGCTTGGAGGGTGAAGCTTTCTTT. Amino acid sequence: CASSLEGEAFF.

A word on this clonotype: The junction and the germline gene differ at one end; a read error may be behind it. V is TRBV13 and J is TRBJ2-3, with 7 bases matching TRBD2. This CDR3 is 14 amino acids long. From germline, CDR1 is PRHDT and CDR2 FYEKMQ (reference sequence). CDR3 loop: CASSVAGFTDAQYF. CDR3 sequence (DNA): TGTGCCAGCAGCGTAGCGGGCTTCACAGATGCGCAGTATTTT.

This chain connects TRBV4-3 to TRBJ2-3; D is uncertain. The V gene's germline CDR1 is LGHNA and CDR2 YSLEER. V was clipped by 5 bases and J by 3 bases, with 18 bases between them. The CDR3 sequence is 16 residues long. CDR3: CASSSNHVLFTDTQYF. The CDR3 nucleotides are TGCGCCAGCAGCTCGAATCATGTTCTGTTTACAGATACGCAGTATTTT.

This clonotype was seen only a few times. V and J are TRBV5-1 and TRBJ2-1; 7 bases are shared with TRBD2. V trimming: 3 bases; J trimming: 10 bases; junction bases outside the gene matches: 10. Germline assignment: CDR1 SGHRS and CDR2 YFSETQ. This CDR3 has 14 residues. The CDR3 reads CASSYERGDREQFF. CDR3 nucleotide sequence: TGCGCCAGCAGCTACGAACGGGGGGATCGGGAGCAGTTCTTC.

The chain combines TRBV4-3 with TRBJ1-6; D remains ambiguous. Germline V gene data show CDR1 as LGHNA and CDR2 as YSLEER. The CDR3 consists of 12 residues. V shed 5 bases and J shed 3 bases, with 2 bases lying between them. The chain's CDR3 is CASSNYNSPLHF. In DNA form, the CDR3 reads TGCGCCAGCAGCAACTATAATTCACCCCTCCACTTT.

The count of this clonotype is one. The rearrangement joins TRBV29-1 to TRBJ2-7; D is ambiguous. V gave up 1 base and J gave up 2 bases, with 9 bases separating them. This CDR3 is 13 amino acids long. From germline, CDR1 is SQVTM and CDR2 ANQGSEA. DNA for the CDR3: TGCAGCGTTGAAGGGTACGGGCCCTACGAGCAGTACTTC. Amino acids: CSVEGYGPYEQYF.

The chain links TRBV2 to TRBJ2-4; D not certain. In germline, CDR1 is SNHLY, CDR2 FYNNEI. With 0 bases removed from V and 0 bases from J, the gap between germline ends came to 12 bases. The CDR3 has 17 amino acids. The CDR3 is CASSEAPAFLAKNIQYF. In DNA form, the CDR3 reads TGTGCCAGCAGTGAAGCGCCAGCGTTCTTAGCCAAAAACATTCAGTACTTC.

Written as DNA, the CDR3 is TGTGCCAGCAGTGAAGAATTAGCGGGGGGTTCACTCTACAATGAGCAGTTCTTC. Its translation is CASSEELAGGSLYNEQFF. V usage is TRBV6-1 and J usage is TRBJ2-1; 10 nucleotides align to TRBD2. The V and J ends lost 1 base and 3 bases, in that order; junction bases with no gene match: 9. The CDR3 runs to 18 residues. Germline CDR1 and CDR2: MNHNS and SASEGT.